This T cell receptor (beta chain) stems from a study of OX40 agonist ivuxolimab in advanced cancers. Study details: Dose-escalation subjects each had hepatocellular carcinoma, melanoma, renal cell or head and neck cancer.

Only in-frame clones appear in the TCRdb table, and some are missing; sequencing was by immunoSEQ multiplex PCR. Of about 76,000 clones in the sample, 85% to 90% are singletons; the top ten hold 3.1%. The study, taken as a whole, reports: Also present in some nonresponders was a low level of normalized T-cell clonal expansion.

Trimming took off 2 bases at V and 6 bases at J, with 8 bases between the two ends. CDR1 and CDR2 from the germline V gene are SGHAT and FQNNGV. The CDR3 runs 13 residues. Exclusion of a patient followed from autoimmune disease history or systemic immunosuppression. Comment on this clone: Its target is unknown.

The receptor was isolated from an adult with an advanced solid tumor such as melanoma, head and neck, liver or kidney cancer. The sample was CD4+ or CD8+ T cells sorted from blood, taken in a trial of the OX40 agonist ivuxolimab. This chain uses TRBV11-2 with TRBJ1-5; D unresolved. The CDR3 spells CASSLYGTQPQHF. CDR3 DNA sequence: TGTGCCAGCAGCTTATACGGAACTCAGCCCCAGCATTTT.